The rows below give T cell receptor beta chains drawn from one sample of a study of cytomegalovirus exposure and HLA in healthy donors. Some clones are missing from TCRdb's copy, which holds only in-frame ones; the method was immunoSEQ multiplex PCR. The sample has about 200,000 clones, 75% to 90% seen once. The sequenced sample was PBMCs. The receptors come from a woman between 45 and 65 years old in good health and CMV-seropositive. Both conserved end residues are part of each CDR3. Fields, in order: V gene, D gene, clone size, J gene, CDR3 protein, CDR3 DNA. A D gene is named only where the DNA matches it firmly. The size entry is marked missing in some rows and otherwise reads once, few, many or a size class.

TRBV10-3	TRBD1	NA	TRBJ1-3	CATGQESSGNTIYF	TGTGCCACAGGACAGGAGAGCTCTGGAAACACCATATATTTT
TRBV4-3	NA	NA	TRBJ2-1	CASSQASGSYNEQFF	TGCGCCAGCAGCCAAGCCAGCGGGTCCTACAATGAGCAGTTCTTC
TRBV7-2	TRBD1	NA	TRBJ1-5	CASSPSGTGPQPQHF	TGTGCCAGCAGCCCGAGCGGGACAGGCCCTCAGCCCCAGCATTTT
TRBV5-5	TRBD2	NA	TRBJ2-7	CASSHRGEVRYEQYF	TGTGCCAGCAGCCACCGGGGGGAGGTTCGCTACGAGCAGTACTTC
TRBV11-2	TRBD2	NA	TRBJ2-1	CASSRTSGNPNEQFF	TGTGCCAGCAGCCGGACTAGCGGGAATCCAAATGAGCAGTTCTTC
TRBV28	NA	NA	TRBJ2-7	CASSLRGKNYEQYF	TGTGCCAGCAGTTTAAGGGGGAAAAACTACGAGCAGTACTTC
TRBV6-5	TRBD1	NA	TRBJ2-3	CASSSGQGPLTDTRYF	TGTGCCAGCAGTTCTGGACAGGGGCCCCTCACAGATACGCGGTATTTT
TRBV4-1	TRBD2	NA	TRBJ2-2	CASTPVAGGRTGELFF	TGCGCCAGCACCCCGGTTGCGGGAGGAAGGACCGGGGAGCTGTTTTTT
TRBV11-2	NA	NA	TRBJ1-2	CASSSGSGAYGYTF	TGTGCCAGCAGCTCCGGATCAGGGGCCTATGGCTACACCTTC
TRBV19	TRBD1	NA	TRBJ2-7	CASSRGGVFFGEQYF	TGTGCCAGTAGTCGAGGGGGCGTTTTTTTTGGCGAGCAGTACTTC
TRBV29-1	NA	NA	TRBJ1-3	CSVEERNTIYF	TGCAGCGTTGAGGAGCGAAACACCATATATTTT
TRBV5-4	TRBD1	NA	TRBJ1-6	CASSLEQGNSPLHF	TGTGCCAGCAGCTTGGAACAGGGGAATTCACCCCTCCACTTT
TRBV2	TRBD1	NA	TRBJ1-6	CASSAGQGVNNSPLHF	TGTGCCAGCAGTGCAGGGCAGGGGGTGAATAATTCACCCCTCCACTTT
TRBV28	TRBD1	NA	TRBJ2-7	CASSSTGQGPYEQYF	TGTGCCAGCAGTTCTACGGGACAGGGCCCCTACGAGCAGTACTTC
TRBV5-4	NA	NA	TRBJ2-5	CASSLGRPPGETQYF	TGTGCCAGCAGCTTGGGTCGCCCGCCGGGAGAGACCCAGTACTTC
TRBV18	NA	NA	TRBJ2-7	CASSDTSLSFYEQYF	TGTGCCAGCTCAGATACGAGCCTTTCCTTTTACGAGCAGTACTTC
TRBV19	TRBD1	few	TRBJ1-5	CASSTPGTGGKQPQHF	TGTGCCAGTAGCACCCCCGGGACAGGGGGCAAGCAGCCCCAGCATTTT
TRBV5-6	NA	NA	TRBJ1-6	CASSLVGDSNNSPLHF	TGTGCCAGCAGTTTAGTAGGAGACAGCAATAATTCACCCCTCCACTTT
TRBV7-2	TRBD1	NA	TRBJ2-1	CASSLGDRASSYNEQFF	TGTGCCAGCAGCTTAGGAGACAGGGCGAGCTCCTACAATGAGCAGTTCTTC
TRBV14	NA	NA	TRBJ2-6	CASSQGYSGANGLTF	TGTGCCAGCAGCCAGGGGTACTCTGGGGCCAACGGCCTGACTTTC
TRBV28	TRBD2	NA	TRBJ2-1	CASSFPPGLARSEQFF	TGTGCCAGCAGTTTCCCACCGGGACTAGCCCGGTCTGAGCAGTTCTTC
TRBV9	NA	NA	TRBJ1-1	CASSVALVSEAFF	TGTGCCAGCAGCGTAGCTCTTGTATCTGAAGCTTTCTTT
TRBV6-5	TRBD2	NA	TRBJ2-7	CASSRGLADLYEQYF	TGTGCCAGCAGCCGTGGACTAGCTGACCTCTACGAGCAGTACTTC
TRBV27	TRBD2	NA	TRBJ2-2	CASRRAGDAANTGELFF	TGTGCCAGCAGAAGGGCGGGGGATGCTGCGAACACCGGGGAGCTGTTTTTT
TRBV4-1	NA	few	TRBJ1-2	CASSQRERYGYTF	TGCGCCAGCAGCCAGCGGGAGCGCTATGGCTACACCTTC
TRBV7-9	NA	once	TRBJ1-2	CASSKGGDSYYGYTF	TGTGCCAGCAGCAAAGGAGGCGATTCTTACTATGGCTACACCTTC
TRBV2	NA	NA	TRBJ1-2	CASMVEGVDGYTF	TGTGCCAGCATGGTAGAAGGAGTTGATGGCTACACCTTC
TRBV28	NA	NA	TRBJ2-4	CASSLQGSKNIQYF	TGTGCCAGCAGTTTACAGGGGTCCAAAAACATTCAGTACTTC
TRBV29-1	TRBD1	NA	TRBJ1-3	CSVGGSGQGNTIYF	TGCAGCGTTGGGGGGTCGGGACAGGGAAACACCATATATTTT
TRBV11-2	NA	NA	TRBJ1-5	CASSLGRGGISNQPQHF	TGTGCCAGCAGCTTAGGACGCGGAGGTATTAGCAATCAGCCCCAGCATTTT
TRBV27	TRBD1	once	TRBJ2-6	CASSSYRGRPDTSGANVLTF	TGTGCCAGCAGTTCGTACAGGGGGCGACCCGATACCTCTGGGGCCAACGTCCTGACTTTC
TRBV18	TRBD2	NA	TRBJ2-3	CASSPPLLAGGSDTQYF	TGTGCCAGCTCACCACCCCTACTAGCGGGGGGCTCAGATACGCAGTATTTT
TRBV5-1	NA	NA	TRBJ1-3	CASSSQDPGNTIYF	TGCGCCAGCAGCTCGCAGGATCCTGGAAACACCATATATTTT
TRBV6-5	NA	NA	TRBJ2-6	CASSYRPGSSLPGLTF	TGTGCCAGCAGTTACCGCCCGGGGAGCTCCCTCCCGGGCCTGACTTTC
TRBV5-1	TRBD2	NA	TRBJ2-5	CASSSPWGGTATQYF	TGCGCCAGCAGCTCGCCTTGGGGGGGGACGGCGACCCAGTACTTC
TRBV5-6	NA	NA	TRBJ2-7	CASTPGVPDYEQYF	TGTGCCAGCACCCCCGGGGTCCCTGATTACGAGCAGTACTTC
TRBV7-9	TRBD1	NA	TRBJ2-1	CASSFDAGTGGNEQFF	TGTGCCAGCAGCTTCGACGCCGGGACAGGGGGCAATGAGCAGTTCTTC
TRBV5-4	NA	NA	TRBJ2-1	CASSPAGSYNEQFF	TGTGCCAGCAGCCCGGCGGGCTCCTACAATGAGCAGTTCTTC
TRBV7-2	NA	once	TRBJ2-5	CASSLGTGRAETQYF	TGTGCCAGCAGCTTAGGGACGGGCAGGGCGGAGACCCAGTACTTC
TRBV19	TRBD2	NA	TRBJ2-1	CASSSLGLAGENEQFF	TGTGCCAGTAGTTCTTTGGGACTAGCGGGAGAAAATGAGCAGTTCTTC
TRBV7-9	NA	NA	TRBJ1-1	CASSLWQGETEAFF	TGTGCCAGCAGCTTATGGCAGGGCGAGACTGAAGCTTTCTTT
TRBV4-2	TRBD2	NA	TRBJ2-7	CASSPQARASGYPEQYF	TGTGCCAGCAGCCCCCAAGCCAGGGCTAGCGGTTACCCCGAGCAGTACTTC
TRBV7-9	TRBD2	NA	TRBJ2-1	CSSSSPLAGVSYNEQFF	TGTTCCAGCAGCTCTCCCTTGGCGGGAGTGTCCTACAATGAGCAGTTCTTC
TRBV5-1	TRBD1	NA	TRBJ2-1	CASSLGQGIGNEQFF	TGCGCCAGCAGCCTCGGACAGGGGATTGGGAATGAGCAGTTCTTC
TRBV27	TRBD1	NA	TRBJ1-5	CASSVRDRNQPQHF	TGTGCCAGCAGTGTACGGGACAGGAATCAGCCCCAGCATTTT
TRBV7-9	TRBD2	NA	TRBJ2-7	CASSLTSSGSYEQYF	TGTGCCAGCAGCTTAACGTCTAGCGGATCCTACGAGCAGTACTTC